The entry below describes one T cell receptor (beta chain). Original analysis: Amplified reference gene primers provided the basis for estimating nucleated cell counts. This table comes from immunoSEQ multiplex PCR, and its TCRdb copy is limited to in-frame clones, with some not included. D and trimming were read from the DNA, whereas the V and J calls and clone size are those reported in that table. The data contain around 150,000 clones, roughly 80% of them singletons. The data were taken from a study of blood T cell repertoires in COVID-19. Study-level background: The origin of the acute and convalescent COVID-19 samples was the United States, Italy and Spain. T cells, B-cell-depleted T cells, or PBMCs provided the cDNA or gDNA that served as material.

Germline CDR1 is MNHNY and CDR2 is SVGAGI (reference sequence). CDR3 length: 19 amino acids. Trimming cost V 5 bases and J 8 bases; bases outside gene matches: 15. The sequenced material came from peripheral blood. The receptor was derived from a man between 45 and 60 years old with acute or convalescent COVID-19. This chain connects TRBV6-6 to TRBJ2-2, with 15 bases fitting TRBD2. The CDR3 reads CASSPSPGLAGGMAGELFF. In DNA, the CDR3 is TGTGCCAGCAGTCCTTCCCCGGGACTAGCGGGGGGTATGGCGGGGGAGCTGTTTTTT.